This is a list of T cell receptor beta chains from one sample in a study of cytotoxic CD8 clonotypes in ibrutinib-treated CLL. Some clones are missing from TCRdb's copy, which holds only in-frame ones; the method was immunoSEQ multiplex PCR. The sample shows about 300,000 clones, 60% to 80% of them seen only once. The input for sequencing was PBMCs, taken at disease progression, from a patient treated with ibrutinib. Receptors originate from a human donor with chronic lymphocytic leukemia. CDR3s include the opening cysteine and the closing phenylalanine or tryptophan. The order of the fields is V gene, J gene, D gene, clone size, CDR3 DNA, CDR3 protein. D genes are given only for firm matches. Only part of the rows carry a size: once, few, many, or a class if the clone is expanded.

TRBV5-1,TRBJ2-7,TRBD1,.,TGCGCCAGCAGGCTAGGACCCGGGACAGGGGCCTCTCGGGAGCAGTACTTC,CASRLGPGTGASREQYF
TRBV6-5,TRBJ2-7,.,.,TGTGCCAGCAGTCCAGGCAGGGCGGACGAGCAGTACTTC,CASSPGRADEQYF
TRBV4-1,TRBJ2-1,.,.,TGCGCCAGCAGCCAAGCAACTAGCTTGGGGACGCGATTATACCTTTCTGAGCAGTTCTTC,CASSQATSLGTRLYLSEQFF
TRBV21-1,TRBJ1-5,.,.,TGTGCCAGCAGCAAAGTGGGGACAGGGGGTACGGGCAATCAGCCCCAGCATTTT,CASSKVGTGGTGNQPQHF
TRBV18,TRBJ1-3,TRBD1,.,TGTGCCAGCTCACCCGGACAGGTATTGAAAGGAAACACCATATATTTT,CASSPGQVLKGNTIYF
TRBV2,TRBJ2-5,.,.,TGTGCCAGCAGTGACGGCAGAGGCGAGACCCAGTACTTC,CASSDGRGETQYF
TRBV7-2,TRBJ2-2,TRBD1,.,TGTGCCAGCAGCCGAAGACAGGGCGGAACCGGGGAGCTGTTTTTT,CASSRRQGGTGELFF
TRBV4-1,TRBJ2-7,.,.,TGCGCCAGCAGCCAAGGCAAGTGGCAGTTAGTTGGCAACGAGCAGTACTTC,CASSQGKWQLVGNEQYF
TRBV6-5,TRBJ1-2,.,once,TGTGCCAGCAGATACACGGGCGGCTATGGCTACACCTTC,CASRYTGGYGYTF
TRBV6-5,TRBJ1-1,.,.,TGTGCCAGCAGTTACTCTCCAGGGTTTTTGAACACTGAAGCTTTCTTT,CASSYSPGFLNTEAFF
TRBV7-9,TRBJ2-2,TRBD1,once,TGTGCCAGCAGCGGACCGACAGGGACCACCGGGGAGCTGTTTTTT,CASSGPTGTTGELFF
TRBV18,TRBJ1-6,.,.,TGTGCCAGCTTGGACGAAAATTCACCCCTCCACTTT,CASLDENSPLHF
TRBV4-1,TRBJ1-1,.,.,TGCGCCAGCAGCCAAGATAGGAGGGGACGTATGAACACTGAAGCTTTCTTT,CASSQDRRGRMNTEAFF
TRBV4-1,TRBJ2-4,.,.,TGCGCCAGCAGCCAAGATAGGGGCCCCAAAAACATTCAGTACTTC,CASSQDRGPKNIQYF
TRBV11-3,TRBJ2-2,.,.,TGTGCCAGCAAATTTACAGGTGGCGGGGAGCTGTTTTTT,CASKFTGGGELFF
TRBV5-8,TRBJ1-5,.,.,TGTGCCAGCAGCTTGGCCTATCGGAGAAGCAATCAGCCCCAGCATTTT,CASSLAYRRSNQPQHF
TRBV28,TRBJ2-7,TRBD1,.,TGTGCCAGCAGGGGACAGGGATTCTACGAGCAGTACTTC,CASRGQGFYEQYF
TRBV27,TRBJ1-6,TRBD1,.,TGTGCCAGCAGCCGGTCGACAGGGTGGAATTCACCCCTCCACTTT,CASSRSTGWNSPLHF
TRBV19,TRBJ2-7,TRBD2,.,TGTGCCAGTAGTCGGGACTATTCCTACGAGCAGTACTTC,CASSRDYSYEQYF
TRBV14,TRBJ1-2,TRBD1,.,TGTGCCAGCAGCCAGGACAGAGACAGGGACTATGGCTACACCTTC,CASSQDRDRDYGYTF
TRBV4-1,TRBJ2-7,.,few,TGCGCCAGCAGCAACCCCCAGCTCGACTACGAGCAGTACTTC,CASSNPQLDYEQYF
TRBV2,TRBJ2-7,TRBD1,few,TGTGCCAGCAGTCTGGGACAGACCTACGAGCAGTACTTC,CASSLGQTYEQYF